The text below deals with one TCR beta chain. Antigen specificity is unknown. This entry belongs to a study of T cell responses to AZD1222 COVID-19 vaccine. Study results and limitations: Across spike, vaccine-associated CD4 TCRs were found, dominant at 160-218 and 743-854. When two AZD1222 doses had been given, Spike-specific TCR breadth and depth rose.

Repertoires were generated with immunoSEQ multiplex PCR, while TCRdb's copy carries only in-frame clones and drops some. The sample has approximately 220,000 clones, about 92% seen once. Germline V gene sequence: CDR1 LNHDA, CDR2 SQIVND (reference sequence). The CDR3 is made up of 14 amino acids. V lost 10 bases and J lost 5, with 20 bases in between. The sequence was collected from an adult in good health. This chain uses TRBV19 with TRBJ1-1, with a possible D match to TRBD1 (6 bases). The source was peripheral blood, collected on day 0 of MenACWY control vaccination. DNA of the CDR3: TGTGCCACCTCAACCCCGGGGGCTAAGACTGAAGCTTTCTTT. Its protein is CATSTPGAKTEAFF.